The entry below gives a single T cell receptor beta chain sequence along with its context. Which antigen it targets is not known. It has no much larger one-base neighbor in the sample; base qualities were not kept. The immunoSEQ Assay, a bias-controlled multiplex PCR, was used to amplify TCRbeta CDR3 regions from genomic DNA. The original methods were these. The number of nucleated cells in each sample was estimated by amplification of reference gene primers within the assay. Sequence reads were collapsed and filtered to measure the absolute abundance of every unique TCRbeta CDR3 rearrangement. Productive Simpson clonality was computed per sample as the square root of Simpson's diversity index over productive rearrangements. The source is immuneACCESS, and TCRdb retained only in-frame sequences with V and J called. Part of the clones is not carried over; for the studies checked, unresolved V genes explain less than half of this, and the remainder is unexplained. The V and J calls and clone size come from that table; D and trimming were worked out from the DNA. The sample table holds about 300,000 clones, of which just under 90% were seen once. Roughly 5.9% of the sample is taken by the ten largest.

The record originates from a study of blood T cell repertoires in COVID-19 (dated by TCRdb to 2020 to 2021). Study-wide context: Samples covering the acute and convalescent phases of COVID-19 were provided by collaborators in the United States, Italy and Spain. The prospective study material was composed of cDNA or gDNA derived from T cells, B-cell-depleted T cells, or PBMCs. The samples were drawn from the first 160 participants of the ongoing ImmuneRACE study and from over 950 subjects provided by 6 global collaborators. A de-identified subject ID, COVID-19 status, age in years and sex were almost always included in the sample metadata. Where HLA class I and class II types were available, the types were taken from metadata supplied by the sample provider, not from assay-based typing. The repertoires were made available in a free public database intended to serve as a resource for research on the immune response to SARS-CoV-2. The dataset comprised deeply sampled blood TCRbeta repertoires from subjects exposed to, actively infected with, or recovered from COVID-19.

Via the germline V gene, CDR1 is SGHRS and CDR2 YFSETQ. Trimming removed 5 bases from V and 2 bases from J, leaving 15 bases between the germline ends. The CDR3, cysteine through phenylalanine, is 15 amino acids long. Kept here is only the CDR3 DNA, which spans 45 bases and is read in frame from base 1. One collaborating source in Seattle enrolled patients while the patients were actively infected and followed the patients over time throughout the course of disease. Each collaborating institution followed its own protocols to collect whole blood in K2EDTA tubes. Collaborator samples were shipped for TCRbeta analysis as frozen whole blood, isolated PBMCs, or DNA extracted from either sample type. The investigation overall reported the following: The quantity of clinical and demographic metadata differed by source and by participant and was supplied without curation.

The sequencing input was peripheral blood. This sequence was found in a woman aged 50 to 65 with COVID-19, enrolled during active disease. The chain is assembled from TRBV5-1 and TRBJ2-3; a weak D assignment points to TRBD1 (5 bases agree). CDR3 reads: CASSPQDKFTDTQYF. The DNA sequence reads TGCGCCAGCAGTCCACAGGACAAGTTCACAGATACGCAGTATTTT.